This T cell receptor beta chain was observed in a study of blood T cell repertoires in COVID-19. Study information: T cells, B-cell-depleted T cells, or PBMCs supplied cDNA or gDNA.

To note about this clone: Other nucleotide sequences in the sample specify the same CDR3.

As handled by the study authors: Amplification of reference gene primers provided the estimated nucleated cell counts. Libraries were prepared by immunoSEQ multiplex PCR; TCRdb keeps only in-frame clonotypes and omits some of them. That table furnishes V, J and clone size, whereas the DNA furnished D and trimming. This sample yields more than 250,000 clones, of which about nine tenths are seen a single time; about 9.4% belongs to the top ten. Those who participated ranged in age from roughly 18 to 90 years and resided in about two dozen US areas. Participant reports of clinical history set cohort assignment. This TCR was recovered from a woman aged 18-29 years who had recovered from COVID-19. The source material was PBMCs or T cells enriched from blood (not recorded which).

DNA for the CDR3: TGCGCCAGCAGCCAAGTCAGGGGCGGAAATCAGCCCCAGCATTTT. Translated, it gives CASSQVRGGNQPQHF. The genes are TRBV4-1 and TRBJ1-5; possible D gene TRBD1, 6 bases. V was trimmed by 1 base and J by 4 bases, leaving 11 bases between them. Germline assignment: CDR1 MGHRA and CDR2 YSYEKL. This CDR3 is 15 amino acids long.